These 29 T cell receptor beta chains originate from one sample sequenced in a study of blood T cell repertoires in COVID-19. The table came from immunoSEQ multiplex PCR; TCRdb's copy has only in-frame clones and leaves some out. The sample lists over 200,000 clones, around 84% occurring once. Sequencing was carried out using peripheral blood. Receptors originate from a woman older than 75 with active or convalescent COVID-19.

In this sample, this clone turned up a few times. The chain combines TRBV18 with TRBJ1-4, with TRBD1 matching over 7 bases. The V gene's germline CDR1 is KGHSH and CDR2 LQKENI. J was trimmed by 0 bases and V by 6 bases; bases with no gene match: 1. This CDR3 has 14 amino acids. CDR3 DNA: TGTGCCAGCTCGACAGGGCCAACTAATGAAAAACTGTTTTTT. This gives the protein CASSTGPTNEKLFF.

A single count supports this clone. The rearrangement links TRBV19 to TRBJ1-2, with 7 bases matching TRBD1. Germline V gene data show CDR1 as LNHDA and CDR2 as SQIVND (reference sequence). The length of the CDR3 is 17 residues. The V gene end was trimmed by 4 bases and the J gene end by 4 bases; junction bases not matched to a gene: 15. CDR3 amino acids: CASSKRGDSILLYGYTF. CDR3 bases: TGTGCCAGTAGTAAGAGGGGGGACAGCATTCTCCTCTATGGCTACACCTTC. The complete variable domain, with remaining parts taken from reference TRBV19 and TRBJ1-2, reads DGGITQSPKYLFRKEGQNVTLSCEQNLNHDAMYWYRQDPGQGLRLIYYSQIVNDFQKGDIAEGYSVSREKKESFPLTVTSAQKNPTAFYLCASSKRGDSILLYGYTFGSGTRLTVV.

The CDR3 protein is CASSPRGDTQYF. The CDR3, as DNA: TGTGCCAGCTCACCCCGCGGGGATACGCAGTATTTT. This sequence joins TRBV18 and TRBJ2-3; the D gene is possibly TRBD2 (5 bases). V was shortened by 3 bases and J by 6 bases, with 7 bases between the two germline ends. Germline loops: CDR1 KGHSH, CDR2 LQKENI. The CDR3 has 12 amino acids.

This rearrangement joins TRBV11-2 to TRBJ2-3; D may be TRBD2 (6 bases). The germline V and J ends were trimmed by 6 bases and 4 bases, with 20 bases remaining between them. Germline V gives CDR1 SGHAT, CDR2 FQNNGV. The CDR3 sequence is 16 residues long. The CDR3 sequence is CASSFGGTLAADTQYF. CDR3 DNA: TGTGCCAGCAGTTTCGGAGGGACCCTTGCTGCAGATACGCAGTATTTT.

This chain joins TRBV6-2 or TRBV6-3 and TRBJ2-7, with TRBD1 matching over 7 bases. This CDR3 comprises 13 residues. Germline values: CDR1 MNHEY, CDR2 SVGEGT. The V and J ends lost 6 bases and 5 bases, in that order; junction bases with no gene match: 7. The CDR3 protein is CASSRGNGDEQYF. The CDR3 coding sequence is TGTGCCAGCAGCAGGGGGAACGGGGACGAGCAGTACTTC.

The chain carries TRBV7-9 and TRBJ1-6, with D tentatively TRBD1 (5 bases). The germline gives CDR1 SEHNR, CDR2 FQNEAQ (reference sequence). The CDR3 has 16 residues. V was trimmed by 0 bases and J by 8 bases, leaving 14 bases between them. CDR3 sequence (DNA): TGTGCCAGCAGCTTAGCAGGGACTAGGGCGGATTCACCCCTCCACTTT. It translates to CASSLAGTRADSPLHF.

The chain is built from TRBV28 and TRBJ1-1, with D maybe TRBD1 (5 bases). This CDR3 is 14 amino acids long. The germline V and J ends were trimmed by 6 bases and 4 bases, with 15 bases remaining between them. The germline V gene has CDR1 MDHEN and CDR2 SYDVKM. CDR3 region: CASSSPGGGTEAFF. In DNA, the CDR3 is TGTGCCAGCAGCTCCCCGGGGGGAGGCACTGAAGCTTTCTTT.

The chain uses TRBV29-1 and TRBJ2-7; D possibly corresponds to TRBD2 (7 bases). Germline V CDR1 and CDR2: SQVTM, ANQGSEA. The CDR3 consists of 14 residues. The germline V and J ends were trimmed by 8 bases and 0 bases, with 17 bases remaining between them. CDR3 residues: CSILGGLSSYEQYF. The CDR3 coding sequence is TGCAGCATACTGGGGGGGCTGTCCTCCTACGAGCAGTACTTC.

The chain is built from TRBV28 and TRBJ2-7; D remains ambiguous. V gave up 1 base and J gave up 3 bases, with 4 bases separating them. This CDR3 contains 12 residues. Germline V CDR1 and CDR2: MDHEN, SYDVKM. In DNA form, the CDR3 reads TGTGCCAGCAGTTTATTAATCTACGAGCAGTACTTC. Translating it yields CASSLLIYEQYF.

This clone has a handful of counts. This chain joins TRBV18 and TRBJ2-5, with 7 bases that match TRBD1. The CDR3 has 15 amino acids. V shed 2 bases and J 5 bases; nucleotides not matched to a gene: 8. CDR1 is KGHSH, CDR2 LQKENI, per germline. Written as DNA, the CDR3 is TGTGCCAGCTCACCAATGACAGGGTTGGGGGAGACCCAGTACTTC. Its translation is CASSPMTGLGETQYF.

This sequence joins TRBV5-1 and TRBJ1-2, with a weak D call TRBD1 (5 bases). CDR1 and CDR2 from the germline V gene are SGHRS and YFSETQ. V lost 5 bases, J lost 8 bases, and 16 bases lay in between. The CDR3 contains 13 residues. CDR3: CASSWGYSTGYTF. CDR3 nucleotides: TGCGCCAGCAGTTGGGGCTACAGCACCGGCTACACCTTC. The whole variable domain, filled in from reference TRBV5-1 and TRBJ1-2, reads KAGVTQTPRYLIKTRGQQVTLSCSPISGHRSVSWYQQTPGQGLQFLFEYFSETQRNKGNFPGRFSGRQFSNSRSEMNVSTLELGDSALYLCASSWGYSTGYTFGSGTRLTVV.

V usage is TRBV24-1 and J usage is TRBJ2-7, with 12 nucleotides matching TRBD1. This CDR3 is built from 12 residues. Germline CDR1 KGHDR, CDR2 SFDVKD. Trimming cost V 5 bases and J 11 bases; bases outside gene matches: 3. CDR3 DNA: TGTGCCACCAGTGCGGGACAGGGGGCCGAGTACTTC. Amino acid sequence: CATSAGQGAEYF.

The rearrangement links TRBV13 to TRBJ2-1, with 12 bases identical to TRBD2. This CDR3 comprises 18 residues. In germline, CDR1 is PRHDT, CDR2 FYEKMQ (reference sequence). V shed 5 bases and J 10 bases; nucleotides not matched to a gene: 18. For the CDR3, the DNA is TGTGCCAGCAGCCTCCCCCTCGGACTAGCGGGACTTAAGGAGGAGCAGTTCTTC. It specifies CASSLPLGLAGLKEEQFF.

This chain joins TRBV18 and TRBJ1-1, with 8 bases aligning to TRBD1. Germline V gives CDR1 KGHSH, CDR2 LQKENI. The CDR3 has 17 residues. V was pared by 3 bases and J by 5 bases, with 14 bases of the junction left unmatched. This chain's CDR3 is CASSPRQGRPGRTEAFF. The CDR3 DNA reads as TGTGCCAGCTCACCTCGACAGGGGCGCCCAGGGCGGACTGAAGCTTTCTTT. Full variable domain (rest looked up from reference TRBV18 and TRBJ1-1): NAGVMQNPRHLVRRRGQEARLRCSPMKGHSHVYWYRQLPEEGLKFMVYLQKENIIDESGMPKERFSAEFPKEGPSILRIQQVVRGDSAAYFCASSPRQGRPGRTEAFFGQGTRLTVV.

Points on this clone: At one end, the junction sequence differs from germline, possibly due to a read error. The chain employs TRBV30 and TRBJ1-3; 10 positions match TRBD1. Germline CDR1 GTSNPN, CDR2 SVGIG (reference sequence). This CDR3 is built from 15 residues. CDR3 nucleotides: TGTGCCCGGAGTTTTGACAGGGGGCTTGGAAACACCATATATTTT. This sequence encodes CARSFDRGLGNTIYF.

The rearrangement joins TRBV7-2 to TRBJ2-7; 7 nucleotides match TRBD2. The CDR3 spans 13 residues. Germline CDR1 and CDR2: SGHTA and FQGNSA. The V segment lost 3 bases and the J segment 5 bases; nucleotides outside the gene matches: 4. The CDR3 here is CASSFMGGNEQYF. DNA for the CDR3: TGTGCCAGCAGCTTCATGGGGGGGAACGAGCAGTACTTC. Complete variable domain (other parts from reference TRBV7-2 and TRBJ2-7): GAGVSQSPSNKVTEKGKDVELRCDPISGHTALYWYRQSLGQGLEFLIYFQGNSAPDKSGLPSDRFSAERTGGSVSTLTIQRTQQEDSAVYLCASSFMGGNEQYFGPGTRLTVT.

The rearrangement uses TRBV9 and TRBJ2-1; 10 nucleotides agree with TRBD2. V lost 4 bases, J lost 0 bases, and 16 bases stayed unmatched. The CDR3 extends over 20 amino acids. Per the germline V gene, CDR1 is SGDLS and CDR2 is YYNGEE. The DNA for the CDR3 is TGTGCCAGCAGCCCTAGCGGGGCTAGCGGGAGCCTTAGCTCCTACAATGAGCAGTTCTTC. Its protein is CASSPSGASGSLSSYNEQFF.

The chain carries TRBV5-1 and TRBJ1-1; D is ambiguous. The V gene lost 4 bases and the J gene lost 4 bases, with 14 bases spanning the gap. This CDR3 comprises 14 residues. Germline CDR1 reads SGHRS; CDR2 reads YFSETQ. In nucleotides, the CDR3 is TGCGCCAGCAGCCCCGGGAACCGGCCCACTGAAGCTTTCTTT. This encodes CASSPGNRPTEAFF. The full variable domain, rest sourced from reference TRBV5-1 and TRBJ1-1, is KAGVTQTPRYLIKTRGQQVTLSCSPISGHRSVSWYQQTPGQGLQFLFEYFSETQRNKGNFPGRFSGRQFSNSRSEMNVSTLELGDSALYLCASSPGNRPTEAFFGQGTRLTVV.

This rearrangement joins TRBV5-1 to TRBJ1-2, with a tentative D call TRBD1 (6 bases). The CDR3 consists of 13 residues. Germline CDR1 reads SGHRS; CDR2 reads YFSETQ. Trimming removed 4 bases at V and 8 bases at J, with 15 bases between. The chain's CDR3 is CASSPGQIWGYTF. The CDR3, as DNA: TGCGCCAGCAGCCCCGGACAGATTTGGGGCTACACCTTC.

The chain joins TRBV5-5 to TRBJ2-3; possibly TRBD1 for D (8 bases). V was cut by 2 bases and J by 3 bases, with 13 bases left in between. The CDR3 has 15 residues. Germline CDR1 SGHKS, CDR2 YYEKEE (reference sequence). The CDR3 DNA is TGTGCCAGCAGCTTAGTACAGGGGGGGACAGATACGCAGTATTTT. This gives the protein CASSLVQGGTDTQYF.

This clone was counted a few times. The chain recombines TRBV7-9 with TRBJ1-1, with a possible D match to TRBD1 (5 bases). This CDR3 has 13 amino acids. V lost 5 bases and J 7 bases, leaving 14 bases between the germline ends. Germline CDR1 reads SEHNR; CDR2 reads FQNEAQ (reference sequence). CDR3 in DNA: TGTGCCAGCAGCCTATCTGACAGCGTTGAAGCTTTCTTT. It specifies CASSLSDSVEAFF.

The DNA of the CDR3 is TGCGCCAGCAGCTATCCGGGGGGGCTGGGCGAGCAGTACTTC. Translating gives CASSYPGGLGEQYF. This chain joins TRBV5-1 and TRBJ2-7; TRBD2 matches at 8 bases. With 3 bases clipped from V and 6 bases from J, the junction kept 8 bases outside the gene matches. Germline V gene sequence: CDR1 SGHRS, CDR2 YFSETQ. CDR3 size: 14 residues.

This clone was seen a few times. The J gene is TRBJ2-2, the V gene TRBV7-3, with 8 bases fitting TRBD1. CDR3 length: 16 amino acids. The V gene's germline CDR1 is SGHTA and CDR2 FQGTGA. V lost 6 bases, J lost 1 base, and 7 bases stayed unmatched. The CDR3 is CASRSTGVGNTGELFF. The CDR3 DNA reads as TGTGCCAGCAGGTCGACAGGGGTCGGGAACACCGGGGAGCTGTTTTTT.

The chain combines TRBV5-4 with TRBJ2-7, with 8 bases that match TRBD1. The CDR3 is 15 amino acids. Germline V gene sequence: CDR1 SGHNT, CDR2 YYREEE (reference sequence). The ends lost 3 bases at V and 3 bases at J; junction bases unmatched: 8. This CDR3 reads CASSSGTGYLYEQYF. The CDR3, as DNA: TGTGCCAGCAGCTCGGGGACAGGTTACCTCTACGAGCAGTACTTC.

The J gene is TRBJ1-2, the V gene TRBV25-1, with 12 bases matching TRBD1. The CDR3 runs 15 residues. The germline CDR1 and CDR2 sequences are MGHDK and SYGVNS. V gave up 8 bases and J gave up 2 bases; unmatched junction bases: 6. DNA of the CDR3: TGTGCCAGCGGGGGTGGGACAGGGGGCAACTATGGCTACACCTTC. It yields the protein CASGGGTGGNYGYTF.

V is TRBV18 and J is TRBJ2-6, with D maybe TRBD1 (5 bases). The CDR3 consists of 15 residues. V lost 5 bases and J lost 1, with 9 bases in between. Germline V CDR1 and CDR2: KGHSH, LQKENI. Here the CDR3 DNA reads TGTGCCAGCTCATCAGGGTCTTCTGGGGCCAACGTCCTGACTTTC. Protein: CASSSGSSGANVLTF. Combining the CDR3 with reference TRBV18 and TRBJ2-6 gives the whole variable domain NAGVMQNPRHLVRRRGQEARLRCSPMKGHSHVYWYRQLPEEGLKFMVYLQKENIIDESGMPKERFSAEFPKEGPSILRIQQVVRGDSAAYFCASSSGSSGANVLTFGAGSRLTVL.

This clone has just a few counts. The V call is TRBV12-3 or TRBV12-4, the J call TRBJ2-2; D is ambiguous. V was shortened by 5 bases and J by 6 bases, with 10 bases between the two germline ends. The CDR3 contains 13 residues. CDR3 bases: TGTGCCAGCAGTCCCCCCTTCTCCGGGGAGCTGTTTTTT. Amino acids: CASSPPFSGELFF.

The genes are TRBV9 and TRBJ2-1; TRBD2 matches at 14 bases. Germline V CDR1 and CDR2: SGDLS, YYNGEE. V was pared by 4 bases and J by 10 bases, with 7 bases of the junction left unmatched. The CDR3 spans 15 residues. The CDR3 region is CASSPGGLAGVEQFF. The CDR3 nucleotides read TGTGCCAGCAGCCCGGGGGGACTAGCGGGGGTAGAGCAGTTCTTC.

The J gene is TRBJ1-3, the V gene TRBV16; maybe TRBD1 (6 bases). V dropped 4 bases and J dropped 4 bases, with 11 bases sitting between them. This CDR3 spans 14 amino acids. CDR1 is KGHSY and CDR2 is FQNENV in the germline V gene. The CDR3 region is CASSPRGYGNTIYF. The CDR3 coding sequence is TGTGCCAGCAGCCCAAGGGGGTACGGAAACACCATATATTTT.